These T cell receptor beta chains were read from a single sample in a study of T cells after yellow fever vaccination. TCRdb analysed the 5' RACE reads with MiXCR anew, one entry per CDR3 protein. Among just over 250,000 distinct CDR3 sequences listed, around 5.2% were seen once. Specimen: CD4+ T cells sorted from PBMCs, collected on the day of the yellow fever booster vaccination. The receptors were gathered from a man younger than 35 who received the YFV17D yellow fever vaccine. Both conserved end residues are part of each CDR3. Each record gives: V gene, D gene, CDR3 protein. The D gene is left open where the match is weak.

V: TRBV5-1; D: TRBD1; CDR3: CASSLVAGQGYSGYTF
V: TRBV6-2/TRBV6-3; D: .; CDR3: CASSPVTSRVTNQPQHF
V: TRBV6-5; D: TRBD1; CDR3: CASSRTWTGGLPQHF
V: TRBV5-1; D: TRBD1; CDR3: CASNPGQGAKNEQFF
V: TRBV7-3; D: TRBD1; CDR3: CASSSQSGTGHYEQYF
V: TRBV11-2; D: .; CDR3: CASSLAIGGRGYLLDANEQFF
V: TRBV29-1; D: .; CDR3: CSVDGFRETQYF
V: TRBV7-2; D: .; CDR3: CASSYSHMQETQYF
V: TRBV5-4; D: .; CDR3: CASSFRDASPLHF
V: TRBV12-3/TRBV12-4; D: .; CDR3: CASSFLPSYNEQFF
V: TRBV5-1; D: .; CDR3: CASSQRPADTQYF
V: TRBV7-2; D: TRBD1; CDR3: CASSFISIQGNEAFF
V: TRBV30; D: .; CDR3: CAWSDSAIQYF
V: TRBV5-4; D: .; CDR3: CASSLGRQAPYEQYF
V: TRBV3-1; D: .; CDR3: CASSLQGTRANYGYTF
V: TRBV20-1; D: .; CDR3: CSARLPGNTEAFF
V: TRBV18; D: .; CDR3: CASSPPVQANTGELFF
V: TRBV10-1; D: .; CDR3: CASRETEEDTQYF
V: TRBV6-4; D: .; CDR3: CASSDRGLGNQPQHF
V: TRBV11-2; D: .; CDR3: CASSLGTVKGETQYF
V: TRBV12-3/TRBV12-4; D: TRBD1; CDR3: CASSPGDRPGIKLFF
V: TRBV28; D: .; CDR3: CASSPGVLTYNEQFF
V: TRBV10-3; D: .; CDR3: CAIRTGTPNSPLHF
V: TRBV20-1; D: TRBD2; CDR3: CSAGGGNTDTQYF
V: TRBV4-2; D: .; CDR3: CASSPRQRTNTGELFF
V: TRBV5-1; D: TRBD1; CDR3: CASSSTGQGVSEQYF
V: TRBV5-4; D: TRBD2; CDR3: CASSATSGGVETQYF